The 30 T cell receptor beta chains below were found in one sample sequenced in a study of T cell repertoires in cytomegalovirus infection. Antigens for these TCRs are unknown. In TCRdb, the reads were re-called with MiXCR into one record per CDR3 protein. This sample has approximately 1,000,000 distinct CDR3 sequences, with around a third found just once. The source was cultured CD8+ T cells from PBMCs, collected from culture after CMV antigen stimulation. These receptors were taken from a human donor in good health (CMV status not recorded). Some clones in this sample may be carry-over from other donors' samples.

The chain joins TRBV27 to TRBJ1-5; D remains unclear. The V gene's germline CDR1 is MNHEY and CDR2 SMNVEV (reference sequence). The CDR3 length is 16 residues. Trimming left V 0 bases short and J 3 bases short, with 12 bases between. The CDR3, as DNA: TGTGCCAGCAGTTTATCGAATGGACGGGTCAATCAGCCCCAGCATTTT. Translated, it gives CASSLSNGRVNQPQHF.

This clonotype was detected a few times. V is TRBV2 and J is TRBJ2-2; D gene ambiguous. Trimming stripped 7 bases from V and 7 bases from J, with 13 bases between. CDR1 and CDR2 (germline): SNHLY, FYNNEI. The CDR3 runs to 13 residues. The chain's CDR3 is CASTPTYDGELFF. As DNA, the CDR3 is TGTGCCAGCACCCCGACCTACGACGGGGAGCTGTTTTTT.

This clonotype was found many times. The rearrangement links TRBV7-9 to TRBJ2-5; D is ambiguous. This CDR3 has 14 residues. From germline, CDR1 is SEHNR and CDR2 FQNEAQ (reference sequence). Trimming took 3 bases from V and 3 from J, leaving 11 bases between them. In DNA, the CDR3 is TGTGCCAGCAGCTTGTCCATGGCGGAAGAGACCCAGTACTTC. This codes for CASSLSMAEETQYF.

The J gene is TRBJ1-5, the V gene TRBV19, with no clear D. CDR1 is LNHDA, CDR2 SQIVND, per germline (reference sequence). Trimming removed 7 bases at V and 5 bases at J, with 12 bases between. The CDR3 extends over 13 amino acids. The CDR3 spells CASKPIGDQPQHF. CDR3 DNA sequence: TGTGCCAGTAAGCCAATTGGGGATCAGCCCCAGCATTTT.

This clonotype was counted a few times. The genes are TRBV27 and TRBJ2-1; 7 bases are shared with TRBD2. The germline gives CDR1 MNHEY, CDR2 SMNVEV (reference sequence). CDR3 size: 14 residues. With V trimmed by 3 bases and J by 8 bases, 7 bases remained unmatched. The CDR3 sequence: CASSFPSSGDEQFF. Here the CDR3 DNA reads TGTGCCAGCAGTTTTCCCTCTAGCGGCGATGAGCAGTTCTTC.

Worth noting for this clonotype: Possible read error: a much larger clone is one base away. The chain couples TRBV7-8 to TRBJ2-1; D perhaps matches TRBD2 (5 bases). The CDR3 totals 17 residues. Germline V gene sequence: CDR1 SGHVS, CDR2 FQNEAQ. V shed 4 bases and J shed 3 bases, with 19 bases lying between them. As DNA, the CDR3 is TGTGCCAGCAGCTGGGGTTTCGACTGGGAGCTCTACAATGAGCAGTTCTTC. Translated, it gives CASSWGFDWELYNEQFF.

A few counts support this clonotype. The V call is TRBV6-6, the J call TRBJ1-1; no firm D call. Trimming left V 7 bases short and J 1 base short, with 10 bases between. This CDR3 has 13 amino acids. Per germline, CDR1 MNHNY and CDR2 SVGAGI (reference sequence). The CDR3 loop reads CASTQTGNTEAFF. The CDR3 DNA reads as TGTGCCAGCACCCAAACGGGGAACACTGAAGCTTTCTTT.

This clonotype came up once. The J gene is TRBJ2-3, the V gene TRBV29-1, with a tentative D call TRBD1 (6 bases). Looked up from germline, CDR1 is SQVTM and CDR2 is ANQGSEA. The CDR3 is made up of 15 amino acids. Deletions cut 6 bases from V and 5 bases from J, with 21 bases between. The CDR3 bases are TGCAGCGTATTCCCTGGGACAAAAAAGGAAGATACGCAGTATTTT. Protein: CSVFPGTKKEDTQYF.

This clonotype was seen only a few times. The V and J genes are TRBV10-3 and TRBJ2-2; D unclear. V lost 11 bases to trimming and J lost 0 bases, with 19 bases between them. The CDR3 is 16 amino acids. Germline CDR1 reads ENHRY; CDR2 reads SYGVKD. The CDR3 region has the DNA TGTGCCGTCCTGACGGCTTATGTCGCGAACACCGGGGAGCTGTTTTTT. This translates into CAVLTAYVANTGELFF.

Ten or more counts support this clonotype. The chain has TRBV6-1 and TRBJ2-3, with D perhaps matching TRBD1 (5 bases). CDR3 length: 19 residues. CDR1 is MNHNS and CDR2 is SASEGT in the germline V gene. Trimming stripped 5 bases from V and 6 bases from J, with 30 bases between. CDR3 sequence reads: CASSPSPQKQFARVDTQYF. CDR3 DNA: TGTGCCAGCAGTCCCAGCCCGCAGAAACAGTTCGCCAGGGTCGATACGCAGTATTTT.

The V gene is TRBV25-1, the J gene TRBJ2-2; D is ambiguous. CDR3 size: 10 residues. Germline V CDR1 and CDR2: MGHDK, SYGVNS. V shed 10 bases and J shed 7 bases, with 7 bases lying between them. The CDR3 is CATKLGELFF. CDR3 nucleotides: TGTGCCACCAAGCTCGGGGAGCTGTTTTTT.

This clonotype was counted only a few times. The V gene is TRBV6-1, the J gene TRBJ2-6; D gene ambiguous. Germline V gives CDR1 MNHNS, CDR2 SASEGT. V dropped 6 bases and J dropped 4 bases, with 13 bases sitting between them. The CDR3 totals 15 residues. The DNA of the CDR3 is TGTGCCAGCAGGCTGGGTCAATCGGGGGCCAACGTCCTGACTTTC. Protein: CASRLGQSGANVLTF.

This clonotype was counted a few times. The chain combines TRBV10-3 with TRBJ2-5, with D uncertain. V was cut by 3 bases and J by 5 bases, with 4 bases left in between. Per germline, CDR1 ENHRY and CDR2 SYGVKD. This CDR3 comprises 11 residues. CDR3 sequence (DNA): TGTGCCATCAGTGAAGGGGAGACCCAGTACTTC. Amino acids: CAISEGETQYF.

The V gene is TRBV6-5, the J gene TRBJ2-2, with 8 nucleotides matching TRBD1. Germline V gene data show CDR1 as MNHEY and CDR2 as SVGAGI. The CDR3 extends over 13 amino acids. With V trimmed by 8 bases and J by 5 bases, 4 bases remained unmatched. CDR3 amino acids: CASRTGQTGELFF. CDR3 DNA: TGTGCCAGCCGGACAGGGCAAACCGGGGAGCTGTTTTTT.

DNA of the CDR3: TGTGCCATCAGTTCACTAGCGGGGGCTTCCCAAGAGACCCAGTACTTC. Protein product: CAISSLAGASQETQYF. The J gene is TRBJ2-5, the V gene TRBV10-3; 11 nucleotides agree with TRBD2. V shed 5 bases and J 1 base; nucleotides not matched to a gene: 6. CDR3 length: 16 amino acids. Germline assignment: CDR1 ENHRY and CDR2 SYGVKD.

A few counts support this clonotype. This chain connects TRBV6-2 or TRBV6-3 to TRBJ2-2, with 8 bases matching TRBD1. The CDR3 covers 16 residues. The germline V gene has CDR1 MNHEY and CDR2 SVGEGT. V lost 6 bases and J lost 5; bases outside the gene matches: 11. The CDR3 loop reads CASSSMDRDLTGELFF. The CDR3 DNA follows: TGTGCCAGCAGCTCAATGGACAGGGATCTTACCGGGGAGCTGTTTTTT.

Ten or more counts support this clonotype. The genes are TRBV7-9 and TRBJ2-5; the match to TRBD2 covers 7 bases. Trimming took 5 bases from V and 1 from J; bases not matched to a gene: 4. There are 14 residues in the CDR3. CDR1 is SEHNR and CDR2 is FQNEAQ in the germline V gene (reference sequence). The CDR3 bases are TGTGCCAGCAGCCAAAGCGGGGTCCAAGAGACCCAGTACTTC. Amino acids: CASSQSGVQETQYF. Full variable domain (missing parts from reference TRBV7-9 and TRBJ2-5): DTGVSQNPRHKITKRGQNVTFRCDPISEHNRLYWYRQTLGQGPEFLTYFQNEAQLEKSRLLSDRFSAERPKGSFSTLEIQRTEQGDSAMYLCASSQSGVQETQYFGPGTRLLVL.

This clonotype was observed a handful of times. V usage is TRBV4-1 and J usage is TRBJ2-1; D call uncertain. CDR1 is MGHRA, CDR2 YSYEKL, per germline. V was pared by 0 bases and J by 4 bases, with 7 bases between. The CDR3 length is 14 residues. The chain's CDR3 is CASSQETAYNEQFF. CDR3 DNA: TGCGCCAGCAGCCAAGAAACGGCTTACAATGAGCAGTTCTTC.

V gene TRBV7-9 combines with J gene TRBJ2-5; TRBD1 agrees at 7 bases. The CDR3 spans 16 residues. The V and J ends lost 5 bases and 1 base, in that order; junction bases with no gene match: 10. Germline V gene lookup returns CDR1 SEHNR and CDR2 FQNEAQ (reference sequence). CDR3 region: CASSQPLTGIQETQYF. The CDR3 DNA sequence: TGTGCCAGCAGCCAGCCCCTGACAGGGATCCAAGAGACCCAGTACTTC.

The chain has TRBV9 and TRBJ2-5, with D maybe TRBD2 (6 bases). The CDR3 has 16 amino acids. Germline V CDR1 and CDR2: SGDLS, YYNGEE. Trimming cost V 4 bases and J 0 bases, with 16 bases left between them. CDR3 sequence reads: CASSIRLVGNQETQYF. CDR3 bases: TGTGCCAGCAGCATCCGACTAGTGGGTAACCAAGAGACCCAGTACTTC.

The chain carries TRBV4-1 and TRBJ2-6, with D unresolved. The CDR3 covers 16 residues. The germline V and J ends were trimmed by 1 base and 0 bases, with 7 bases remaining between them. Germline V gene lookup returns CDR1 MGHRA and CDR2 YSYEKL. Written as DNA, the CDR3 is TGCGCCAGCAGCCAAGCAACGGGCTCTGGGGCCAACGTCCTGACTTTC. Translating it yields CASSQATGSGANVLTF.

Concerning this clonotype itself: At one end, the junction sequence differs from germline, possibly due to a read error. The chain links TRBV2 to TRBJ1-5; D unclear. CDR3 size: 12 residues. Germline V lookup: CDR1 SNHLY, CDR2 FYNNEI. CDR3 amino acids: CASREASQPQHF. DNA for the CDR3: TGTGCCAGCAGAGAAGCCTCTCAGCCCCAGCATTTT.

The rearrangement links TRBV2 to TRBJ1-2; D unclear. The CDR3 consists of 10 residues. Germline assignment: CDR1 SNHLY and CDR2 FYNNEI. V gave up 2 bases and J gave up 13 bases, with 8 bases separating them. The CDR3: CASSESRFTF. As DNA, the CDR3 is TGTGCCAGCAGTGAATCCCGGTTCACCTTC.

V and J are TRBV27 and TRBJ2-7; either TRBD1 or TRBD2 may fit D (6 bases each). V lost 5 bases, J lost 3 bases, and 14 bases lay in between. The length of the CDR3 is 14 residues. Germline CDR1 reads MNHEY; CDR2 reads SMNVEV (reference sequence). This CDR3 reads CASSPRGVIYEQYV. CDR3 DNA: TGTGCCAGCAGTCCTAGGGGGGTCATCTACGAGCAGTACGTC.

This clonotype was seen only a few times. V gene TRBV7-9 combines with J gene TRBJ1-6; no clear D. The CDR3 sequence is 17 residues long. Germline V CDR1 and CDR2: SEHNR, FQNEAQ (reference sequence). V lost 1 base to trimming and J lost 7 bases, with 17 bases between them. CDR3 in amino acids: CASSLEGAPTGNSPLHF. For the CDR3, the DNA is TGTGCCAGCAGCTTAGAAGGAGCGCCGACGGGAAATTCACCCCTCCACTTT.

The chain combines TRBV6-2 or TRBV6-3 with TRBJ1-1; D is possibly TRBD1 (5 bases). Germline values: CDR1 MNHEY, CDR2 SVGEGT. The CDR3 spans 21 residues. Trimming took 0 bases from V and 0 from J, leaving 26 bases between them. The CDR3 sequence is CASSYSGGLGTPGPLNTEAFF. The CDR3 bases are TGTGCCAGCAGTTACTCAGGAGGATTAGGCACCCCGGGGCCTCTGAACACTGAAGCTTTCTTT.

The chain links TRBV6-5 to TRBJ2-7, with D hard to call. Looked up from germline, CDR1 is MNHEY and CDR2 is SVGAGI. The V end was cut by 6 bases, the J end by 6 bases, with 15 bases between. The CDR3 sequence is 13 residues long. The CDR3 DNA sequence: TGTGCCAGCAGCTCCGGGTTCGTAGGCGAGCAGTACGTC. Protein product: CASSSGFVGEQYV.

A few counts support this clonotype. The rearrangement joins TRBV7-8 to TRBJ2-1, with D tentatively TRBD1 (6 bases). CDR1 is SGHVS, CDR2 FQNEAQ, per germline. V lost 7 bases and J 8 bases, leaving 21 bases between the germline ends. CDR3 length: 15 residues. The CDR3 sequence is CASTLRLRGKDEQFF. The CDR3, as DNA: TGTGCCAGCACCCTACGTTTAAGGGGGAAAGATGAGCAGTTCTTC.

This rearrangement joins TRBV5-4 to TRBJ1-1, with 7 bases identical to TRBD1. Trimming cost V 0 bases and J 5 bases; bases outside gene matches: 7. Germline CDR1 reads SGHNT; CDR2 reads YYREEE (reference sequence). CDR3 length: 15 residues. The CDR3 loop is CASSLGKGAYTEAFF. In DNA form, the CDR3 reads TGTGCCAGCAGCTTGGGAAAGGGGGCTTATACTGAAGCTTTCTTT. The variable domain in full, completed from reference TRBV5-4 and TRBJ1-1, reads ETGVTQSPTHLIKTRGQQVTLRCSSQSGHNTVSWYQQALGQGPQFIFQYYREEENGRGNFPPRFSGLQFPNYSSELNVNALELDDSALYLCASSLGKGAYTEAFFGQGTRLTVV.

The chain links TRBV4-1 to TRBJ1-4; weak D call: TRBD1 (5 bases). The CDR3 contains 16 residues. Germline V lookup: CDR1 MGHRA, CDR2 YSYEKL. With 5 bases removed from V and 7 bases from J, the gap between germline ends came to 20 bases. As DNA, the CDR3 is TGCGCCAGCAGCGAAGTCGGCGGGGCTAAGGGTGAAAAACTGTTTTTT. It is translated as CASSEVGGAKGEKLFF.